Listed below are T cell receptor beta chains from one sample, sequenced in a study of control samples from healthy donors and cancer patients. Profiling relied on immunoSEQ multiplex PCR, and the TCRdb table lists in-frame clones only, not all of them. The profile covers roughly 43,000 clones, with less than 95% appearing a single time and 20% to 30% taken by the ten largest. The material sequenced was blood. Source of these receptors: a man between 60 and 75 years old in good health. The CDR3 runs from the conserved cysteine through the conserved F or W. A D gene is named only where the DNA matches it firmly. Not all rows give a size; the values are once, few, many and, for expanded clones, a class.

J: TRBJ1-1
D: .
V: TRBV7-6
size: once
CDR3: CASSLAFGTEAFF
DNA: TGTGCCAGCAGCTTAGCTTTTGGCACTGAAGCTTTCTTT

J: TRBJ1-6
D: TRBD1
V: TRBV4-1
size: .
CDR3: CASRGPGQFNSPLHF
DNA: TGCGCCAGCAGGGGTCCGGGACAGTTTAATTCACCCCTCCACTTT

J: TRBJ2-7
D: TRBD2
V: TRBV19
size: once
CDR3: CATAPLAGGPYEQYF
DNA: TGTGCCACCGCCCCCCTAGCGGGAGGGCCCTACGAGCAGTACTTC

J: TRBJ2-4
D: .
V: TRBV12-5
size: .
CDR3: CASGLQGPTIQYF
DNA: TGTGCTAGTGGTTTGCAAGGGCCGACCATTCAGTACTTC

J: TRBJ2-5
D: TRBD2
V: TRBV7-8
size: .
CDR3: CASSLDEGGPQETQYF
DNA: TGTGCCAGCAGCTTAGATGAGGGAGGGCCCCAAGAGACCCAGTACTTC

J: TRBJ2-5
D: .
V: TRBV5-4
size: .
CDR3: CAAALGTMQETQYF
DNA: TGTGCCGCAGCCCTCGGGACAATGCAAGAGACCCAGTACTTC

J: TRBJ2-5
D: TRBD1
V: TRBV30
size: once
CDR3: CAWAGTGRETQYF
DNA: TGTGCCTGGGCCGGGACAGGTAGAGAGACCCAGTACTTC

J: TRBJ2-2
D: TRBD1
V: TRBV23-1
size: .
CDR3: CASSRGQGNDDGELFF
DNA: TGCGCCAGCAGTCGCGGACAGGGTAACGACGACGGGGAGCTGTTTTTT

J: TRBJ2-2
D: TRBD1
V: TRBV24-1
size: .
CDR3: CATSDLRTGGTGELFF
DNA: TGTGCCACCAGTGATTTGAGGACAGGGGGGACCGGGGAGCTGTTTTTT

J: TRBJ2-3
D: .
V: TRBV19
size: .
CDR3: CASSMPSRATDTQYF
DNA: TGTGCCAGTAGTATGCCTAGCCGGGCCACAGATACGCAGTATTTT

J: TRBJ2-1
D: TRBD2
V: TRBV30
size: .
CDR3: CAWSLAVVYNEQFF
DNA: TGTGCCTGGTCCCTAGCGGTGGTTTACAATGAGCAGTTCTTC

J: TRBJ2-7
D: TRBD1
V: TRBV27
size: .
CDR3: CASSRETGNGPYEQYF
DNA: TGTGCCAGCAGCCGCGAGACAGGGAATGGCCCCTACGAGCAGTACTTC

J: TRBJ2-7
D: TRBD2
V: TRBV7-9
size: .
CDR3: CASSLVGASGGEQYF
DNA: TGTGCCAGCAGCTTAGTCGGTGCCTCGGGGGGCGAGCAGTACTTC

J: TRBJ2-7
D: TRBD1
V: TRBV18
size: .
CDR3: CASSPSPGGEQYF
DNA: TGTGCCAGCTCACCGAGCCCAGGGGGCGAGCAGTACTTC

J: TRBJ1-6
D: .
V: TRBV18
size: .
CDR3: CASSPLSEGGNSPLHF
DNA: TGTGCCAGCTCACCACTTTCCGAGGGAGGGAATTCACCCCTCCACTTT

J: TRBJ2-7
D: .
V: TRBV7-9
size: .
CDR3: CASSFLAVEQYF
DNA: TGTGCCAGCAGCTTCCTAGCAGTCGAGCAGTACTTC

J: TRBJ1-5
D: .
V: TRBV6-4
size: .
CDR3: CASRGGRRSQPQHF
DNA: TGTGCCAGCAGGGGTGGGAGGAGGTCTCAGCCCCAGCATTTT

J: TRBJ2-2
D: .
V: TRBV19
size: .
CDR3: CASSIEGTYNGELFF
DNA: TGTGCCAGTAGTATAGAGGGGACGTATAACGGGGAGCTGTTTTTT

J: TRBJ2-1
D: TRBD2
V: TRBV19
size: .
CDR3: CASSIPWAGGGNEQFF
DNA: TGTGCCAGTAGCATCCCGTGGGCGGGAGGAGGGAATGAGCAGTTCTTC

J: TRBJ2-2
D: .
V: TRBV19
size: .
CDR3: CASSKPQVRSTGELFF
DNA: TGTGCCAGTAGTAAACCCCAGGTCCGTAGCACCGGGGAGCTGTTTTTT

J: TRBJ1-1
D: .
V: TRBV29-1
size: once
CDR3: CSVERWGRDKNTEAFF
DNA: TGCAGCGTGGAAAGATGGGGCAGGGACAAGAACACTGAAGCTTTCTTT

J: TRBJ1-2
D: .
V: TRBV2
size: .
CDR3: CASLRERRGYTF
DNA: TGTGCCAGTCTGCGGGAGCGCCGTGGCTACACCTTC

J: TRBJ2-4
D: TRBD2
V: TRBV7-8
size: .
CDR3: CASSLARTSAQNIQYF
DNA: TGTGCCAGCAGCTTAGCCCGGACTAGCGCCCAAAACATTCAGTACTTC

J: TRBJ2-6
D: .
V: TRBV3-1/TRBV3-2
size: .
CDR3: CASSQDSGANVLTF
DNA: TGTGCCAGCAGCCAAGACTCTGGGGCCAACGTCCTGACTTTC

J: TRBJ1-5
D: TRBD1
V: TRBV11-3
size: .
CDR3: CASSKHIQGTQHF
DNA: TGTGCCAGCAGCAAACACATACAGGGGACCCAGCATTTT

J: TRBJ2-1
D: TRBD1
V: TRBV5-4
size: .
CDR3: CASSRDSQSSYNEQFF
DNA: TGTGCCAGCAGCCGGGACAGTCAAAGCTCCTACAATGAGCAGTTCTTC

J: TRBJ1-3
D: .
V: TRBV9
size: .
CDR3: CASSPPGSTAGNTIYF
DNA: TGTGCCAGCAGCCCCCCAGGGTCAACAGCTGGAAACACCATATATTTT

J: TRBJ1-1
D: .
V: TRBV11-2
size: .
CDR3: CASSTGRVGPNEAFF
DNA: TGTGCCAGCAGTACAGGTCGTGTAGGGCCCAATGAAGCTTTCTTT

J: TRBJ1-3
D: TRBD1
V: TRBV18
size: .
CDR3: CASSPLFPGQGGFSGNTIYF
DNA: TGTGCCAGCTCACCACTATTTCCCGGACAGGGAGGCTTCTCTGGAAACACCATATATTTT

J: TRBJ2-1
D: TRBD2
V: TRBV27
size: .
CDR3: CASSLLGVAGGGEQFF
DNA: TGTGCCAGCAGTTTACTCGGGGTGGCGGGAGGGGGTGAGCAGTTCTTC

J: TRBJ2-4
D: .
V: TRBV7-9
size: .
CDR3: CASSLSPIAKNIQYF
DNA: TGTGCCAGCAGTCTAAGTCCTATAGCCAAAAACATTCAGTACTTC

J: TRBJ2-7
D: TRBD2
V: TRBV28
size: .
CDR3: CASTPAGTSRTYEQYF
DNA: TGTGCCAGCACCCCGGCCGGGACTAGCAGAACCTACGAGCAGTACTTC

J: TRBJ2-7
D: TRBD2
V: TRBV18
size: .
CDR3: CASSPEVTAGLAGGIPSSYEQYF
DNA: TGTGCCAGCTCACCAGAGGTAACCGCGGGACTAGCGGGAGGGATACCAAGCTCCTACGAGCAGTACTTC

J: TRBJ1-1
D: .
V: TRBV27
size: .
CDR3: CASSLSSIIMNTEAFF
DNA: TGTGCCAGCAGTTTATCGTCTATTATCATGAACACTGAAGCTTTCTTT

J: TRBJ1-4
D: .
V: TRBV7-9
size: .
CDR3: CASSLRRESSLLFF
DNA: TGTGCCAGCAGCTTACGCAGGGAATCCAGTTTGCTGTTTTTT

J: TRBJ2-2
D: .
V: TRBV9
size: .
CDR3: CASSVAAANTGELFF
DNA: TGTGCCAGCAGCGTAGCGGCAGCGAACACCGGGGAGCTGTTTTTT

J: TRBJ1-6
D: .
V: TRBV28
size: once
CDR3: CASSLKGPGGNSPLHF
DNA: TGTGCCAGCAGTTTGAAGGGTCCCGGCGGGAATTCACCCCTCCACTTT

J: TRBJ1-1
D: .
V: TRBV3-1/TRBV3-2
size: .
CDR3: CASSNLRGFGTSEAFF
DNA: TGTGCCAGCAGCAACCTACGGGGGTTCGGGACCTCCGAAGCTTTCTTT

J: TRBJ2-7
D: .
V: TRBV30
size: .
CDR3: CATLGMSYEQYF
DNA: TGTGCCACCTTAGGGATGAGCTACGAGCAGTACTTC

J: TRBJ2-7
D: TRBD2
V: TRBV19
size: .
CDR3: CATSTSASYEQYF
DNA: TGTGCCACCTCGACTAGCGCCTCCTACGAGCAGTACTTC

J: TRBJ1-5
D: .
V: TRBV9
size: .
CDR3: CASSPGGNNGQPQHF
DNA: TGTGCCAGCAGCCCCGGGGGGAATAACGGTCAGCCCCAGCATTTT

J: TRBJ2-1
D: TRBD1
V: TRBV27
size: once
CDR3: CASSLLFRDRKIHEQFF
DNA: TGTGCCAGCAGTTTACTTTTCCGGGACAGGAAGATACATGAGCAGTTCTTC

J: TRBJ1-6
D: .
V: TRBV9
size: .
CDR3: CASSVETSRGSPLHF
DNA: TGTGCCAGCAGCGTAGAGACTTCCCGGGGTTCACCCCTCCACTTT

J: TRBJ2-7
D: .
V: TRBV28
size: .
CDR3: CASSLDRYEQYF
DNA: TGTGCCAGCAGTCTAGACAGGTACGAGCAGTACTTC